These T cell receptor beta chains were read from a single sample in a study of identical twins. One entry per CDR3 protein, called by TCRdb with MiXCR from the 5' RACE reads. The sample has approximately 890,000 distinct CDR3 sequences, 9% to 15% seen once; the top ten hold about 1.5%. These records were also assigned to another study, of yellow fever vaccine responses in identical twins.

The sample comprised PBMCs. These receptors all come from a woman aged 18-29 years in good health. CDR3s include the opening cysteine and the closing phenylalanine or tryptophan.

j_call: TRBJ1-2; v_call: TRBV20-1; cdr3_aa: CSASSGSGYGYTF
j_call: TRBJ2-3; v_call: TRBV12-3/TRBV12-4; cdr3_aa: CASSPRTGTDTQYF
j_call: TRBJ2-1; v_call: TRBV5-1; cdr3_aa: CASSLAGGGSSNEQFF
j_call: TRBJ1-2; v_call: TRBV20-1; cdr3_aa: CSARQENYGYTF
j_call: TRBJ2-5; v_call: TRBV24-1; cdr3_aa: CATSDSGLARQGTQYF
j_call: TRBJ2-1; v_call: TRBV2; cdr3_aa: CASSEIYPTYNEQFF
j_call: TRBJ1-1; v_call: TRBV7-6; cdr3_aa: CASSSSLGENTEAFF
j_call: TRBJ2-1; v_call: TRBV25-1; cdr3_aa: CASRPEPLAGVGNEQFF
j_call: TRBJ2-3; v_call: TRBV5-5; cdr3_aa: CASSFPSGGETDTQYF
j_call: TRBJ2-1; v_call: TRBV10-1; cdr3_aa: CASSDGAGNEQFF
j_call: TRBJ2-1; v_call: TRBV28; cdr3_aa: CASSPVGLAGVNEQFF
j_call: TRBJ2-1; v_call: TRBV3-1; cdr3_aa: CASSQKTTPNYNEQFF
j_call: TRBJ2-1; v_call: TRBV12-3/TRBV12-4; cdr3_aa: CACSLRTSGSSAYNEQFF
j_call: TRBJ2-1; v_call: TRBV2; cdr3_aa: CASSDLTSGGPNEQFF
j_call: TRBJ2-2; v_call: TRBV7-9; cdr3_aa: CASSLSEQSTGELFF
j_call: TRBJ2-7; v_call: TRBV7-2; cdr3_aa: CASGQRYEQYF
j_call: TRBJ1-1; v_call: TRBV3-1; cdr3_aa: CASSRNEGTEAFF
j_call: TRBJ2-1; v_call: TRBV6-5; cdr3_aa: CASSSDLRLSSYNEQFF
j_call: TRBJ1-4; v_call: TRBV12-3/TRBV12-4; cdr3_aa: CASSLALGVRNEKLFF
j_call: TRBJ2-1; v_call: TRBV7-2; cdr3_aa: CASSVARDNEQFF
j_call: TRBJ2-5; v_call: TRBV3-1; cdr3_aa: CASSLRDWQETQYF
j_call: TRBJ2-3; v_call: TRBV10-3; cdr3_aa: CAISKQGAPGDTQYF
j_call: TRBJ2-3; v_call: TRBV6-1; cdr3_aa: CASSRLAGGSSTDTQYF
j_call: TRBJ1-2; v_call: TRBV6-1; cdr3_aa: CASSDPGRTFYGYTF
j_call: TRBJ2-6; v_call: TRBV5-1; cdr3_aa: CASSQQYGARDLSGANVLTF
j_call: TRBJ1-1; v_call: TRBV3-1; cdr3_aa: CASSQDRGAFNTEAFF
j_call: TRBJ2-7; v_call: TRBV14; cdr3_aa: CASSQEQGSSSYEQYF
j_call: TRBJ2-5; v_call: TRBV20-1; cdr3_aa: CSAIWDSQETQYF
j_call: TRBJ2-2; v_call: TRBV6-2/TRBV6-3; cdr3_aa: CASSGLAADTGELFF
j_call: TRBJ2-1; v_call: TRBV5-1; cdr3_aa: CASSLEGSWGDEQFF
j_call: TRBJ2-3; v_call: TRBV20-1; cdr3_aa: CSASTSDGFTDTQYF
j_call: TRBJ2-3; v_call: TRBV6-2/TRBV6-3; cdr3_aa: CASSSGGTGGESGTSSYTDTQYF
j_call: TRBJ1-6; v_call: TRBV12-3/TRBV12-4; cdr3_aa: CASSLAGGRVSPLHF
j_call: TRBJ2-7; v_call: TRBV3-1; cdr3_aa: CASSHLQQGSLHEQYF
j_call: TRBJ2-7; v_call: TRBV29-1; cdr3_aa: CSVAETVSGTRQYF
j_call: TRBJ2-1; v_call: TRBV5-1; cdr3_aa: CASSSYPGPAEGGQFF
j_call: TRBJ2-7; v_call: TRBV9; cdr3_aa: CASSVGQGFSYEQYF
j_call: TRBJ2-3; v_call: TRBV6-1; cdr3_aa: CASSKSGGGKTQYF
j_call: TRBJ1-4; v_call: TRBV12-3/TRBV12-4; cdr3_aa: CASSPSGVSNEKLFF
j_call: TRBJ2-5; v_call: TRBV6-1; cdr3_aa: CASSPLAGGAQETQYF
j_call: TRBJ2-1; v_call: TRBV3-1; cdr3_aa: CASIPATGGEQFF
j_call: TRBJ2-7; v_call: TRBV28; cdr3_aa: CASSLSSAYEQYF
j_call: TRBJ1-2; v_call: TRBV12-3/TRBV12-4; cdr3_aa: CASTQTGQGTYGYTF
j_call: TRBJ1-1; v_call: TRBV4-2; cdr3_aa: CASSQPGIAKNTEAFF
j_call: TRBJ2-7; v_call: TRBV20-1; cdr3_aa: CSVGDNSYEQYF
j_call: TRBJ2-5; v_call: TRBV5-4; cdr3_aa: CASSLGRDALQYF
j_call: TRBJ2-3; v_call: TRBV7-2; cdr3_aa: CASSLGALQGRKGTQYF
j_call: TRBJ1-1; v_call: TRBV29-1; cdr3_aa: CSGAGGSGTEAFF
j_call: TRBJ2-3; v_call: TRBV11-2; cdr3_aa: CASSPYRDLYSTDTQYF
j_call: TRBJ2-3; v_call: TRBV12-3/TRBV12-4; cdr3_aa: CASSPTGTTSGSDTQYF
j_call: TRBJ2-2; v_call: TRBV4-1; cdr3_aa: CASSPPAGGPGTGELFF